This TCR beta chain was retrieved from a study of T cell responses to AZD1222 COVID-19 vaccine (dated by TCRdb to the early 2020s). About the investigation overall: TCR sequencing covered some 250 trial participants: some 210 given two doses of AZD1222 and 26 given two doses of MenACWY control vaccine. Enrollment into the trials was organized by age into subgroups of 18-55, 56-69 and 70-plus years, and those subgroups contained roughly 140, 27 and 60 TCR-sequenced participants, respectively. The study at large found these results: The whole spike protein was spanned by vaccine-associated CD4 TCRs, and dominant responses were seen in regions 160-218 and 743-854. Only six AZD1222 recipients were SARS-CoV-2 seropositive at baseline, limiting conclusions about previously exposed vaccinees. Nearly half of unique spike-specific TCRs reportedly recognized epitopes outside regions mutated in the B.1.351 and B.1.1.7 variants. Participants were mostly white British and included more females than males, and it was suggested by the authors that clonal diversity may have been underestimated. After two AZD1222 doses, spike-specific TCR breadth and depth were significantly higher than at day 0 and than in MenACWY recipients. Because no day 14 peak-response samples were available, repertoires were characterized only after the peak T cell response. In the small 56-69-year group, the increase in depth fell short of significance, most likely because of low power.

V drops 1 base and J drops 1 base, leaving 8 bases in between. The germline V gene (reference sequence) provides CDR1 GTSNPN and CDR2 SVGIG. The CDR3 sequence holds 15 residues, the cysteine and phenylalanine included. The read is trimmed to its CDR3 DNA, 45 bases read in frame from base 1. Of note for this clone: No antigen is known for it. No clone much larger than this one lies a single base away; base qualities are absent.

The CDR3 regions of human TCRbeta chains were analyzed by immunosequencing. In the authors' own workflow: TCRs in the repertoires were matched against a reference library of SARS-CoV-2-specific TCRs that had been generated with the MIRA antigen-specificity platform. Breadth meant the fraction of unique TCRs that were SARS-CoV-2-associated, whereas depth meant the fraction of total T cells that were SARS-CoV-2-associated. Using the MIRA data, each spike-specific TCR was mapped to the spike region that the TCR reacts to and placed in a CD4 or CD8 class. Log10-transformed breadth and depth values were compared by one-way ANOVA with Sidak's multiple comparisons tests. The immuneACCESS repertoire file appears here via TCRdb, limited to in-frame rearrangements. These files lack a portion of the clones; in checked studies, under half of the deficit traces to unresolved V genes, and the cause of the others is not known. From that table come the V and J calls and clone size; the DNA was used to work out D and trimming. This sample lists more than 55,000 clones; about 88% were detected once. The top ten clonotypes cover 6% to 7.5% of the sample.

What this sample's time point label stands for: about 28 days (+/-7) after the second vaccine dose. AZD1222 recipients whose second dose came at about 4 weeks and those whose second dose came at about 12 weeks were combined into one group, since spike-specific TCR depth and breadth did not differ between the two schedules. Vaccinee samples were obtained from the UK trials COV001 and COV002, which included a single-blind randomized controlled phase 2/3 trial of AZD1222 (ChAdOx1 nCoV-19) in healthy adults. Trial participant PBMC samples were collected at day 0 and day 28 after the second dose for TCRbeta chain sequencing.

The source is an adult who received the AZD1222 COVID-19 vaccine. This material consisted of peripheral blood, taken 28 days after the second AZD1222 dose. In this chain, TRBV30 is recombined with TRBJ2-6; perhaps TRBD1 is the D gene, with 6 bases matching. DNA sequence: TGTGCCTGGAGTGCGAGGGGGTCTGGGGCCAACGTCCTGACTTTC. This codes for CAWSARGSGANVLTF.